Listed below are T cell receptor beta chains from one sample, sequenced in a study of radiation and T cells in renal cell carcinoma. Only in-frame clones appear in the TCRdb table, and some are missing; sequencing was by immunoSEQ multiplex PCR. The table has 4,000 or so clones, more than 55% seen once. Sequenced material: tumor tissue, taken from a patient whose treatment included radiotherapy and nephrectomy. All receptors come from a woman between 55 and 75 years old with renal cell carcinoma. CDR3s include the opening cysteine and the closing phenylalanine or tryptophan. D genes are given only for firm matches. For some rows the clone size is stated as once, few or many, or as a class when expanded; others skip it.

clone_size	d_call	v_call	j_call	cdr3_aa	cdr3_nt
few	NA	TRBV5-1	TRBJ1-6	CASSWGTGPNSPLHF	TGCGCCAGCAGCTGGGGTACAGGGCCCAATTCACCCCTCCACTTT
NA	NA	TRBV5-6	TRBJ1-1	CASSAGTVSFGTEAFF	TGTGCCAGCAGCGCCGGGACGGTCTCCTTCGGCACTGAAGCTTTCTTT
NA	NA	TRBV7-8	TRBJ1-6	CASSLDFPDSPLHF	TGTGCCAGCAGCTTAGATTTCCCCGATTCACCCCTCCACTTT
NA	NA	TRBV6-5	TRBJ1-1	CASSYASNTEAFF	TGTGCCAGCAGTTACGCGTCGAACACTGAAGCTTTCTTT
NA	NA	TRBV5-1	TRBJ2-2	CASSPGQVIKAGELFF	TGCGCCAGCAGTCCGGGGCAGGTGATCAAGGCCGGGGAGCTGTTTTTT
NA	NA	TRBV18	TRBJ2-7	CASSPLGAYEQYF	TGTGCCAGCTCACCACTCGGGGCCTACGAGCAGTACTTC
NA	NA	TRBV2	TRBJ2-7	CASLRDYEQYF	TGTGCCAGCTTGAGGGACTACGAGCAGTACTTC
NA	TRBD2	TRBV4-2	TRBJ2-3	CASSQGAGGADTQYF	TGTGCCAGCAGCCAAGGAGCGGGGGGAGCAGATACGCAGTATTTT
few	TRBD2	TRBV7-9	TRBJ2-7	CASSLSGSGKGYEQYF	TGTGCCAGCAGCTTATCTGGTAGCGGGAAGGGTTACGAGCAGTACTTC
NA	NA	TRBV20-1	TRBJ2-7	CSARDFPEQYF	TGCAGTGCTAGAGATTTCCCCGAGCAGTACTTC
NA	NA	TRBV7-2	TRBJ2-2	CASSSRLNLNTGELFF	TGTGCCAGCAGCTCTCGACTGAATCTTAACACCGGGGAGCTGTTTTTT
NA	TRBD1	TRBV7-9	TRBJ2-7	CASSLAKYGDRGSYEQYF	TGTGCCAGCAGCTTAGCCAAATACGGAGACAGGGGGTCCTACGAGCAGTACTTC
NA	TRBD1	TRBV6-5	TRBJ1-1	CASSYSRGQTEAFF	TGTGCCAGCAGTTACTCCAGGGGGCAAACTGAAGCTTTCTTT
NA	TRBD1	TRBV5-5	TRBJ2-6	CASNRDSWTTGANVLTF	TGTGCCAGCAACAGGGACAGCTGGACCACTGGGGCCAACGTCCTGACTTTC